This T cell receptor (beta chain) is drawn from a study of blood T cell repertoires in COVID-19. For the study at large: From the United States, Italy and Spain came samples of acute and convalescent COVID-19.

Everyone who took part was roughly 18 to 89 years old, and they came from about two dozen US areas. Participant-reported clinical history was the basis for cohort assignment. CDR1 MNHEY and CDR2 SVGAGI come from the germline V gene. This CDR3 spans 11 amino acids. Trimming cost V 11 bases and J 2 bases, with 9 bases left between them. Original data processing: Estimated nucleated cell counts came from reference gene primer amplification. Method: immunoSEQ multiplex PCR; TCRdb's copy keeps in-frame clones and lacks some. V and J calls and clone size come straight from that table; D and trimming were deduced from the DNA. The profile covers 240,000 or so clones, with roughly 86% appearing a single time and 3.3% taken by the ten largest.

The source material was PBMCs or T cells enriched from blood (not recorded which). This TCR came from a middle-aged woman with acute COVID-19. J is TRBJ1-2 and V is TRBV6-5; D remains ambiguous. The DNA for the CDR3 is TGTGCCGCGGCGGGAAACTATGGCTACACCTTC. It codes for CAAAGNYGYTF.